This TCR beta chain is drawn from a study of early T cells in non-severe SARS-CoV-2 infection. Findings and limits, study-wide: Anti-spike CD8 specificities were favored by VDJdb matching, whose results missed private and CD4 specificities.

Regarding this clonotype: The antigen is undetermined.

The junction had 18 bases not matched to a gene; V was cut back by 6 bases and J by 2 bases. CDR1 and CDR2 (germline): SGHDT, YYEEEE. CDR3 length: 18 residues. As part of library construction, unique molecular identifiers were attached to individual cDNA molecules. TCRdb recomputed calls from the 5' RACE reads with MiXCR, one row per CDR3 protein. The data hold 80,000 or so distinct CDR3 sequences, with around 5.6% observed a single time. The chain has TRBV5-6 and TRBJ2-3, with TRBD1 identical over 7 bases. The sequence derives from an adult who was a healthcare worker with PCR-confirmed SARS-CoV-2 infection or an uninfected control (not recorded which). Material: whole blood. In nucleotides, the CDR3 is TGTGCCAGCATCTCGGGGCCCAGGGGGAGACGACTCACAGATACGCAGTATTTT. It yields the protein CASISGPRGRRLTDTQYF.